This TCR beta chain was captured in a study of blood T cells in healthy people across ages. The use of a sample-barcoded 5' primer and a J-beta primer mix characterized a second PCR of about 7 to 12 cycles. Each cDNA molecule received a tag from a template-switch adaptor that had 12 random nucleotides. TCRdb recomputed calls from the 5' RACE reads with MiXCR, one row per CDR3 protein. This table has roughly 1.5 million distinct CDR3 sequences, 35% to 45% appearing once. From germline, CDR1 is LGHDT and CDR2 YNNKEL (reference sequence). This CDR3 has 16 amino acids. V was clipped by 4 bases and J by 0 bases, with 13 bases between them.

The chain is built from TRBV3-1 and TRBJ2-1; D is perhaps TRBD2 (5 bases). Sequencing was performed on blood. This receptor was taken from a woman under 30 in good health. In nucleotides, the CDR3 is TGTGCCAGCAGCCGTCGCCAGCGGAACTCCTACAATGAGCAGTTCTTC. Amino acids: CASSRRQRNSYNEQFF.